Given below is one T cell receptor beta chain in context. This entry comes from a study of T cell changes during pregnancy in multiple sclerosis. TCRdb's copy holds only in-frame clones and misses some; the assay was immunoSEQ multiplex PCR. This sample has about 61,000 clones, with roughly 90% found just once. This material consisted of peripheral blood, taken in the first trimester of pregnancy. This sequence originates from a female donor in good health, enrolled as a control in a pregnancy study.

The CDR3 sequence: CASSFNRDRSYEQYF. CDR3 sequence (DNA): TGTGCCAGCAGCTTTAACCGGGACAGATCCTACGAGCAGTACTTC. The chain carries TRBV7-2 and TRBJ2-7; TRBD1 matches at 7 bases. V trimming: 3 bases; J trimming: 1 base; junction bases outside the gene matches: 6. This CDR3 contains 15 residues. CDR1 SGHTA and CDR2 FQGNSA come from the germline V gene.